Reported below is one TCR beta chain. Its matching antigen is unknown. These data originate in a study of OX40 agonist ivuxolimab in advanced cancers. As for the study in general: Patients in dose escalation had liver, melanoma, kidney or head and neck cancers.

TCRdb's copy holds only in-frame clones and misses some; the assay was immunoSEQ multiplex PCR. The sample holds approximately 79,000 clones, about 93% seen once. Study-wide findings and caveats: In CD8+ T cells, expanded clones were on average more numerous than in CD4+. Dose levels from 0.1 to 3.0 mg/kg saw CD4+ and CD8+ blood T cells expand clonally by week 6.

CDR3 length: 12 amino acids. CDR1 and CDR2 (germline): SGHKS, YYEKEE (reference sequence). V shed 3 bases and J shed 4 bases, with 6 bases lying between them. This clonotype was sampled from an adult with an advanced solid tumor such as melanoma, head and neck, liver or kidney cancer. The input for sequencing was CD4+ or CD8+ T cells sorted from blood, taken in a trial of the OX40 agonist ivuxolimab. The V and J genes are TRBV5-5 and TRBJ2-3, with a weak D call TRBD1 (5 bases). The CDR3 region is CASSSTADTQYF. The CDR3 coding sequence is TGTGCCAGCAGCTCGACAGCAGATACGCAGTATTTT.